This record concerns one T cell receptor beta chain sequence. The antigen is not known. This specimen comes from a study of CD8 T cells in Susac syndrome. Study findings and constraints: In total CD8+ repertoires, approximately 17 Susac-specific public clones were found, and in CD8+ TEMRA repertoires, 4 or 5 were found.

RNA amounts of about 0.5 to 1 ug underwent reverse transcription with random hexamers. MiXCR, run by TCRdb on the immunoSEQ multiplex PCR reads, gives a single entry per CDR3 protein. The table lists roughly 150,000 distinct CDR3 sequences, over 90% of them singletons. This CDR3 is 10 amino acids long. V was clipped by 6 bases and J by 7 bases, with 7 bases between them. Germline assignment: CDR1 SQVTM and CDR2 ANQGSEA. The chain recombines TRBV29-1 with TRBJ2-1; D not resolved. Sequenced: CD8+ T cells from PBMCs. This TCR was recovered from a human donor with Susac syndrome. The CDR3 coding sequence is TGCAGCGTCGTCAAGAATGAGCAGTTCTTC. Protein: CSVVKNEQFF.